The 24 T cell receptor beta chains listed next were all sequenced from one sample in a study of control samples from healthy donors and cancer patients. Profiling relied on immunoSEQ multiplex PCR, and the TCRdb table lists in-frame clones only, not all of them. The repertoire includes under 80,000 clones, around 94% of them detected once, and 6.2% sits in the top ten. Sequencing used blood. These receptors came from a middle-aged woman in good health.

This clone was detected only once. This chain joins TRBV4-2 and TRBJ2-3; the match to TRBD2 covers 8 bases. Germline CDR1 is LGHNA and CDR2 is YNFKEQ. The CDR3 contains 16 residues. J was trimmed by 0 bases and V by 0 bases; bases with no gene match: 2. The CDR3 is CASSQEASGSTDTQYF. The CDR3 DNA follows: TGTGCCAGCAGCCAAGAGGCTAGCGGGAGCACAGATACGCAGTATTTT.

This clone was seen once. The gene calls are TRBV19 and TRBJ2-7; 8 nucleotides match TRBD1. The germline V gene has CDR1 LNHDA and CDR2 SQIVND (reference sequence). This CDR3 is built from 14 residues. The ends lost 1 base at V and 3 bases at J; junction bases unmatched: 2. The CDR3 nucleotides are TGTGCCAGTAGTATAGCTGACAGGGGCTACGAGCAGTACTTC. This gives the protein CASSIADRGYEQYF.

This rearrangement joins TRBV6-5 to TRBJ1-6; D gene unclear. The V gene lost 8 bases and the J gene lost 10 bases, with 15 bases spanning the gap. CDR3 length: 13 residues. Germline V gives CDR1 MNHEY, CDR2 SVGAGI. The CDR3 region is CASARAEGSPLHF. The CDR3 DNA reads TGTGCCAGCGCCCGGGCGGAGGGATCACCCCTCCACTTT.

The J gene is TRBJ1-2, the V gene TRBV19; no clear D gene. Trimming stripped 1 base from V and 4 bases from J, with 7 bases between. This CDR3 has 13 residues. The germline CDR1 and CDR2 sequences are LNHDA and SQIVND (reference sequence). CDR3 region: CASSIGPRYGYTF. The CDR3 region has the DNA TGTGCCAGTAGTATAGGGCCTCGCTATGGCTACACCTTC.

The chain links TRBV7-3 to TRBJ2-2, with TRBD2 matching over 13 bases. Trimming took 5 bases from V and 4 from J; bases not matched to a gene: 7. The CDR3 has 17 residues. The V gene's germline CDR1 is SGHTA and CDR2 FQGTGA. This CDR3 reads CASSPGTSGVGTGELFF. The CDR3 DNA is TGTGCCAGCAGCCCGGGGACTAGCGGGGTCGGCACCGGGGAGCTGTTTTTT. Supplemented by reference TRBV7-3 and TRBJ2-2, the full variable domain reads GAGVSQTPSNKVTEKGKYVELRCDPISGHTALYWYRQSLGQGPEFLIYFQGTGAADDSGLPNDRFFAVRPEGSVSTLKIQRTERGDSAVYLCASSPGTSGVGTGELFFGEGSRLTVL.

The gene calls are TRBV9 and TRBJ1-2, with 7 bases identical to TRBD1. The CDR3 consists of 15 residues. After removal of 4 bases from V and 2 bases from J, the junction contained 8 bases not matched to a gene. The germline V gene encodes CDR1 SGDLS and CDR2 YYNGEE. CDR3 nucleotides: TGTGCCAGCAGCCCCCGCTCACAGGGGAACTATGGCTACACCTTC. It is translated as CASSPRSQGNYGYTF.

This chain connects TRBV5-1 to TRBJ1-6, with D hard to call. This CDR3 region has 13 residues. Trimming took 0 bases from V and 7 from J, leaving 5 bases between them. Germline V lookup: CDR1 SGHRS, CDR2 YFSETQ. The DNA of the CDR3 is TGCGCCAGCAGCTTGGGGGAAAATTCACCCCTCCACTTT. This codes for CASSLGENSPLHF.

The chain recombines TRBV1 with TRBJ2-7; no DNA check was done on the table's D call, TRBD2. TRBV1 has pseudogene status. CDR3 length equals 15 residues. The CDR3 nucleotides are TGCACCAGCAGGATAATCGGACTAGCGAGCCACGAGCAGTACTTC. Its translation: CTSRIIGLASHEQYF.

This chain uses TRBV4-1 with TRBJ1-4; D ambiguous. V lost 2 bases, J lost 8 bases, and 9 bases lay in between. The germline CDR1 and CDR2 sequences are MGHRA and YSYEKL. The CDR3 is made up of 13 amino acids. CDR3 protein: CASSQLIREKLFF. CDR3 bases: TGCGCCAGCAGCCAACTAATCCGAGAAAAACTGTTTTTT.

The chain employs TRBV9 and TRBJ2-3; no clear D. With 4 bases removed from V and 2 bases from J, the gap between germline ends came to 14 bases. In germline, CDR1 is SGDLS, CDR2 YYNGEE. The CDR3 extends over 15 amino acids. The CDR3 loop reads CASSPPGSLTDTQYF. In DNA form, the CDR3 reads TGTGCCAGCAGCCCTCCTGGTAGTCTCACAGATACGCAGTATTTT.

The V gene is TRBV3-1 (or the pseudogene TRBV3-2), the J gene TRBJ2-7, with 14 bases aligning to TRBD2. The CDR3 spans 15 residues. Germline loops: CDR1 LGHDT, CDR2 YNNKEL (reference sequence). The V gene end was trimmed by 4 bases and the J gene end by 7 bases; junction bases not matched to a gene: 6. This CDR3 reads CASSRGLAGVKEQYF. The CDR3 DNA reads TGTGCCAGCAGCCGGGGACTAGCGGGGGTTAAAGAGCAGTACTTC.

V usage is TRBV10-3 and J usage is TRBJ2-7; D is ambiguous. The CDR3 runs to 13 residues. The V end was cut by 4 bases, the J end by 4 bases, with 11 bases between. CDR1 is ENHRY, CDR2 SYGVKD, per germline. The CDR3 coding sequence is TGTGCCATCAGTGTGGGGTTCCAGTACGAGCAGTACTTC. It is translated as CAISVGFQYEQYF.

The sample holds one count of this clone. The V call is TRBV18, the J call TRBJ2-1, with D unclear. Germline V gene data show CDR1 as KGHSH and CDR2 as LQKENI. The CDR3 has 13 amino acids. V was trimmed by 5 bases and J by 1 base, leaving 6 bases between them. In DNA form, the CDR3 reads TGTGCCAGCTCAGACTCATCCTACAATGAGCAGTTCTTC. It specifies CASSDSSYNEQFF. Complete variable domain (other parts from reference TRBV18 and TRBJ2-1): NAGVMQNPRHLVRRRGQEARLRCSPMKGHSHVYWYRQLPEEGLKFMVYLQKENIIDESGMPKERFSAEFPKEGPSILRIQQVVRGDSAAYFCASSDSSYNEQFFGPGTRLTVL.

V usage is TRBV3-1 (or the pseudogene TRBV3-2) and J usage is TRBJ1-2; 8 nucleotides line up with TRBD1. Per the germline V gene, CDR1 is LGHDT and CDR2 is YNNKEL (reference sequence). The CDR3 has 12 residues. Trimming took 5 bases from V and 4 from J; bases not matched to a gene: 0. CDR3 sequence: CASSDRGYGYTF. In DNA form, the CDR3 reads TGTGCCAGCAGCGACAGGGGCTATGGCTACACCTTC.

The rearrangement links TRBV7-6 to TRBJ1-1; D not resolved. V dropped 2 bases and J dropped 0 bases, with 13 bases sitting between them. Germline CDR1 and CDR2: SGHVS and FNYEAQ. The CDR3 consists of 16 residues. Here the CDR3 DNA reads TGTGCCAGCAGCTTAACTTTCCCTATAATGAACACTGAAGCTTTCTTT. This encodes CASSLTFPIMNTEAFF.

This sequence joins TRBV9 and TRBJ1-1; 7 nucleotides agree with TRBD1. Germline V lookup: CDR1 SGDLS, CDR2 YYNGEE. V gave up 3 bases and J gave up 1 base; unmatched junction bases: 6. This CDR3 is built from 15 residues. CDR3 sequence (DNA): TGTGCCAGCAGCGGGAGACAGGGTTCGAACACTGAAGCTTTCTTT. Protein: CASSGRQGSNTEAFF.

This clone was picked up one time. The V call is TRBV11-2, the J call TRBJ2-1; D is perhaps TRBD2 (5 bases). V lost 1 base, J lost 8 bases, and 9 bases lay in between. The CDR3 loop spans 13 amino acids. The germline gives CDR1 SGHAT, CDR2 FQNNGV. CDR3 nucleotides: TGTGCCAGCAGCTTAGGTCCGGGGTATGAGCAGTTCTTC. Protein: CASSLGPGYEQFF.

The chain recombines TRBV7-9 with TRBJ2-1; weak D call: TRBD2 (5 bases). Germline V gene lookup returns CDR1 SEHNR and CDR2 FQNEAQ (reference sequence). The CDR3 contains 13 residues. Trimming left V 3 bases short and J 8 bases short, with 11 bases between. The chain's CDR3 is CASSLTGMDEQFF. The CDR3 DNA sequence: TGTGCCAGCAGCTTGACGGGAATGGATGAGCAGTTCTTC.

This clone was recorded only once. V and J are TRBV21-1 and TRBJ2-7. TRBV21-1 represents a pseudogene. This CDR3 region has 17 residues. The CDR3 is CASSKCPPIGATYEQYF. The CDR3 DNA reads TGTGCCAGCAGCAAATGCCCCCCCATCGGGGCTACCTACGAGCAGTACTTC.

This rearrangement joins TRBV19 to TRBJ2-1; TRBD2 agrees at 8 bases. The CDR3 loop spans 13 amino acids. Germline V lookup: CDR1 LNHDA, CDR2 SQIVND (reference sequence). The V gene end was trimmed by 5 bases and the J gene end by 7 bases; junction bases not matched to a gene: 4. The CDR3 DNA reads TGTGCCAGTAGTGTGGGACTAGTAAATGAGCAGTTCTTC. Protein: CASSVGLVNEQFF.

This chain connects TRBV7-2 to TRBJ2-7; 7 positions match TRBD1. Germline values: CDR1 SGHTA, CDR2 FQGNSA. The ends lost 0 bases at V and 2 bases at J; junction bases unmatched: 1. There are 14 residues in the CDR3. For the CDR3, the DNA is TGTGCCAGCAGCTTAGCAGGGACAGCCTACGAGCAGTACTTC. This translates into CASSLAGTAYEQYF.

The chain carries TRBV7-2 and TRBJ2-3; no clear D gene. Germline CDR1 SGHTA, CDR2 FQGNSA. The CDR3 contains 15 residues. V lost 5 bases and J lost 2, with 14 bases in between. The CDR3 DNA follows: TGTGCCAGCAGCCCTCACCTCCTCCCCACAGATACGCAGTATTTT. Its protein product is CASSPHLLPTDTQYF. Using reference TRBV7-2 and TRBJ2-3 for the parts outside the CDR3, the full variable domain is GAGVSQSPSNKVTEKGKDVELRCDPISGHTALYWYRQSLGQGLEFLIYFQGNSAPDKSGLPSDRFSAERTGGSVSTLTIQRTQQEDSAVYLCASSPHLLPTDTQYFGPGTRLTVL.

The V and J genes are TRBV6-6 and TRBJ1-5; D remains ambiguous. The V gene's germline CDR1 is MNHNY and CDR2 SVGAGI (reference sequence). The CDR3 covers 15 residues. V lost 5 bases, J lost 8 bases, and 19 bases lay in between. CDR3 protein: CASSQRTDLLEPQHF. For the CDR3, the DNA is TGTGCCAGCAGTCAGAGGACGGACCTTTTGGAGCCCCAGCATTTT.

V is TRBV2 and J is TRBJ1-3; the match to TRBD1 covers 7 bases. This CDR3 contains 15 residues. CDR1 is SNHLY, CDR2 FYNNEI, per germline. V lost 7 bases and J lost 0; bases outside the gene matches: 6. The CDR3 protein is CASTQGGISGNTIYF. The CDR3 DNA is TGTGCCAGCACCCAGGGGGGGATCTCTGGAAACACCATATATTTT. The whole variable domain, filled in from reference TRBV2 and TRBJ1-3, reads EPEVTQTPSHQVTQMGQEVILRCVPISNHLYFYWYRQILGQKVEFLVSFYNNEISEKSEIFDDQFSVERPDGSNFTLKIRSTKLEDSAMYFCASTQGGISGNTIYFGEGSWLTVV.